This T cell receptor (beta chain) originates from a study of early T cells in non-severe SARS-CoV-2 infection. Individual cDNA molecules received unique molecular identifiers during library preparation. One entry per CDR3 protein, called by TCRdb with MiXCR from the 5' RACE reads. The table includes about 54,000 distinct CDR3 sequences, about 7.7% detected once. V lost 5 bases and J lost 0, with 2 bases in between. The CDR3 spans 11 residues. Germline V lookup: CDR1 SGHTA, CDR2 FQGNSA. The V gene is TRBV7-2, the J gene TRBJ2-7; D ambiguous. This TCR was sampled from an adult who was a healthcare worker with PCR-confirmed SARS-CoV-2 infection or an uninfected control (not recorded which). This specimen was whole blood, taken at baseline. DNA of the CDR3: TGTGCCAGCAGCATCTCCTACGAGCAGTACTTC. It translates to CASSISYEQYF. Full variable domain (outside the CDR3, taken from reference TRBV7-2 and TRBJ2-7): GAGVSQSPSNKVTEKGKDVELRCDPISGHTALYWYRQSLGQGLEFLIYFQGNSAPDKSGLPSDRFSAERTGGSVSTLTIQRTQQEDSAVYLCASSISYEQYFGPGTRLTVT.